This TCR beta chain was sequenced in a study of T cells in Graves' hyperthyroidism and ophthalmopathy. There are 16 residues in the CDR3. Looked up from germline, CDR1 is MGHRA and CDR2 is YSYEKL. As regards this clonotype: The junction does not match germline at one end; this may be a read error.

TCR beta CDR3 sequences were amplified from RNA transcripts. HTBI primers were the set used in a first-round RT-PCR of the TCR CDR3. TCRdb reprocessed the multiplex PCR reads with MiXCR, giving one entry per CDR3 protein. The sample records about 500,000 distinct CDR3 sequences, around 16% being singletons. The sample consisted of blood. The sequence was obtained from a woman aged 25 to 45 with Graves' ophthalmopathy. J is TRBJ1-1 and V is TRBV4-1; TRBD1 agrees at 7 bases. DNA of the CDR3: TGCGCCAGCAGCCAAGGGCCGGCAGGGGGATGGACTGAAGCTTCCTTT. Protein product: CASSQGPAGGWTEASF.